Below are 24 T cell receptor beta chains sequenced from a single sample in a study of blood T cells in healthy people across ages. Alongside a J-beta primer mix, a sample-barcoded 5' primer served in a second PCR lasting about 6 to 11 cycles. TCRdb re-analysed the 5' RACE reads in MiXCR, keeping a single row per CDR3 protein. The profile covers about 720,000 distinct CDR3 sequences, with around 25% appearing a single time and under 4.5% taken by the ten largest. A further study also used this sample, focusing on T cells of mothers and their children.

Sequenced material: blood. These receptors all come from a boy aged 5-17 years in good health.

The rearrangement uses TRBV29-1 and TRBJ2-3; 8 bases align to TRBD2. CDR3 length: 12 amino acids. The V gene's germline CDR1 is SQVTM and CDR2 ANQGSEA. V lost 7 bases, J lost 6 bases, and 6 bases stayed unmatched. This CDR3 reads CSGLAQADTQYF. DNA of the CDR3: TGCAGCGGACTAGCGCAGGCGGATACGCAGTATTTT.

This clonotype has only a few counts. V and J are TRBV11-2 and TRBJ2-1; the D gene is possibly TRBD2 (6 bases). Germline assignment: CDR1 SGHAT and CDR2 FQNNGV. Trimming took off 4 bases at V and 4 bases at J, with 17 bases between the two ends. The length of the CDR3 is 16 residues. The chain's CDR3 is CASSSLAAAGYNEQFF. The CDR3 DNA sequence: TGTGCCAGCAGCTCCTTGGCAGCGGCGGGGTACAATGAGCAGTTCTTC.

The chain combines TRBV19 with TRBJ1-4, with unresolved D. Germline values: CDR1 LNHDA, CDR2 SQIVND (reference sequence). The CDR3 has 13 amino acids. Trimming pared 11 bases from V and 1 base from J, leaving 11 bases between. In nucleotides, the CDR3 is TGTGCCGTCTACGGGGAAACTAATGAAAAACTGTTTTTT. This gives the protein CAVYGETNEKLFF.

The rearrangement links TRBV7-2 to TRBJ2-1; TRBD1 aligns across 9 bases. The junction had 9 bases not matched to a gene; V was cut back by 5 bases and J by 4 bases. The CDR3 loop spans 16 amino acids. Germline CDR1 and CDR2: SGHTA and FQGNSA. The CDR3 DNA reads TGTGCCAGCAGCCCCGGGACAGGGTGGCCTTACAATGAGCAGTTCTTC. This translates into CASSPGTGWPYNEQFF.

Of note for this clonotype: Germline and junction disagree at one end, which may indicate a read error. The V call is TRBV5-1, the J call TRBJ2-1; 7 bases are a match to TRBD1. The last part of the DNA fits TRBJ2-7 better; the J call may be wrong. The CDR3 contains 14 residues. Germline CDR1 reads SGHRS; CDR2 reads YFSETQ. CDR3 DNA sequence: TGCGCCGGCAGCCCCTGGGACAGAGAATACGAGCAGTACTTC. Amino acid sequence: CAGSPWDREYEQYF.

This clonotype was picked up a small number of times. V is TRBV6-5 and J is TRBJ2-1; D is unresolved. In germline, CDR1 is MNHEY, CDR2 SVGAGI. Deletions cut 5 bases from V and 7 bases from J, with 15 bases between. This CDR3 is 14 amino acids long. CDR3 DNA sequence: TGTGCCAGCAGTCGCCCGACTCCCCCGAATGAGCAGTTCTTC. As protein: CASSRPTPPNEQFF.

This clonotype was picked up a small number of times. This rearrangement joins TRBV7-8 to TRBJ1-4; TRBD1 matches at 9 bases. The ends lost 4 bases at V and 7 bases at J; junction bases unmatched: 7. The CDR3 sequence is 15 residues long. Germline CDR1 is SGHVS and CDR2 is FQNEAQ. The CDR3 here is CASSSNDRGVEKLFF. DNA for the CDR3: TGTGCCAGCAGCTCCAACGACAGGGGGGTTGAAAAACTGTTTTTT.

In regard to this clonotype: The missing conserved phenylalanine or tryptophan at the end of this CDR3 makes a read error likely. The chain links TRBV6-2 or TRBV6-3 to TRBJ2-6; no clear D. Between the trimmed V and J ends, which lost 3 bases and 3 bases, there was a span of 0 bases. This CDR3 contains 12 residues. CDR1 MNHEY and CDR2 SVGEGT come from the germline V gene. The CDR3 spells CASSYGANVLTL. Here the CDR3 DNA reads TGTGCCAGCAGTTATGGGGCCAACGTCCTGACTCTC.

The chain links TRBV4-2 to TRBJ2-5; 10 bases agree with TRBD2. The J call may not be correct, given that the DNA end is closer to TRBJ2-1. CDR3 length equals 15 residues. Per germline, CDR1 LGHNA and CDR2 YNFKEQ. The CDR3 region has the DNA TGTGCCAGCAGCCAAGCGGGAGCTAGCGGGAGAAACCAGTTCTTC. Protein: CASSQAGASGRNQFF.

This clonotype was counted between two and nine times. The V call is TRBV6-2 or TRBV6-3, the J call TRBJ1-2, with a possible D match to TRBD1 (5 bases). The germline V and J ends were trimmed by 6 bases and 2 bases, with 13 bases remaining between them. Germline values: CDR1 MNHEY, CDR2 SVGEGT. The CDR3 length is 14 residues. The CDR3 bases are TGTGCCAGCAGAAAAATCGGGGCCAACTATGGCTACACCTTC. The encoded protein is CASRKIGANYGYTF.

This clonotype was counted only a few times. V gene TRBV9 combines with J gene TRBJ1-3, with D perhaps TRBD1 (5 bases). V lost 0 bases and J lost 2, with 6 bases in between. Germline CDR1 and CDR2: SGDLS and YYNGEE. The CDR3 totals 14 residues. CDR3 nucleotide sequence: TGTGCCAGCAGCGTAGAGACAGCTGGAAACACCATATATTTT. It yields the protein CASSVETAGNTIYF.

This clonotype is a singleton in its sample. The V call is TRBV5-1, the J call TRBJ2-7; D ambiguous. Trimming removed 0 bases from V and 6 bases from J, with 13 bases in between. Germline values: CDR1 SGHRS, CDR2 YFSETQ. The CDR3 loop spans 14 amino acids. The CDR3: CASSLELGRPEQYF. CDR3 DNA sequence: TGCGCCAGCAGCTTGGAACTGGGTCGCCCCGAGCAGTACTTC.

The table lists this clonotype with many counts. CDR3 amino acids: CASSFLNEQFF. The CDR3 bases are TGTGCCAGCAGTTTCCTCAATGAGCAGTTCTTC. The chain joins TRBV12-3 or TRBV12-4 to TRBJ2-5; D ambiguous. The closer fit of TRBJ2-1 to the DNA end suggests the J call may be wrong. The CDR3 sequence is 11 residues long.

This clonotype was counted between two and nine times. The chain employs TRBV6-2 or TRBV6-3 and TRBJ2-7; 13 positions match TRBD2. The DNA end is a closer match to TRBJ2-1, so the J assignment may be wrong. CDR1 is MNHEY, CDR2 SVGEGT, per germline. This CDR3 has 16 residues. CDR3 DNA: TGTGCCAGCAGTGCTAGGACTAGCGGGAGTTTCAATGAGCAGTTCTTC. Protein sequence: CASSARTSGSFNEQFF.

This chain connects TRBV29-1 to TRBJ2-3; 7 positions match TRBD1. CDR1 is SQVTM, CDR2 ANQGSEA, per germline. The CDR3 contains 16 residues. J gave up 0 bases and V 5 bases, and 11 bases lay outside the gene matches. Written as DNA, the CDR3 is TGCAGCGTTCCTGACCTCGACAGGGCTAGCACAGATACGCAGTATTTT. Translated: CSVPDLDRASTDTQYF.

This clonotype was detected only a few times. The junction shows a germline mismatch at one end, possibly a read error. J is TRBJ1-1 and V is TRBV7-9; 7 nucleotides line up with TRBD1. The germline CDR1 and CDR2 sequences are SEHNR and FQNEAQ (reference sequence). CDR3 length: 16 amino acids. The CDR3 region has the DNA TGTGCCAGCAGCTATAAATTCGGGACAGTTAACACTGAAGCCTTCTTT. It yields the protein CASSYKFGTVNTEAFF.

This clonotype was detected a few times. This chain links TRBV14 with TRBJ1-5; 9 nucleotides match TRBD1. CDR3 size: 15 residues. CDR1 is SGHDN and CDR2 is FVKESK in the germline V gene. V trimming: 4 bases; J trimming: 5 bases; junction bases outside the gene matches: 6. CDR3 residues: CASSRSGQGYQPQHF. CDR3 nucleotide sequence: TGTGCCAGCAGCCGGTCGGGACAGGGCTATCAGCCCCAGCATTTT.

The CDR3 sequence: CASSEYSTTETQYF. CDR3 DNA: TGTGCCAGCAGTGAATATAGTACCACAGAGACCCAGTACTTC. The chain recombines TRBV25-1 with TRBJ2-5; D unclear. V was shortened by 0 bases and J by 4 bases, with 9 bases between the two germline ends. The CDR3 sequence is 14 residues long. Germline V gene data show CDR1 as MGHDK and CDR2 as SYGVNS.

This clonotype is a singleton in its sample. This chain connects TRBV4-1 to TRBJ2-3; D may be TRBD2 (5 bases). Trimming took 0 bases from V and 4 from J, leaving 8 bases between them. Germline V gene data show CDR1 as MGHRA and CDR2 as YSYEKL. The CDR3 consists of 14 residues. The CDR3 sequence: CASSQDELADTQYF. The CDR3 nucleotides read TGCGCCAGCAGCCAAGATGAACTAGCAGATACGCAGTATTTT.

This clonotype came up a few times. This chain joins TRBV27 and TRBJ1-2; 8 bases agree with TRBD1. From germline, CDR1 is MNHEY and CDR2 SMNVEV (reference sequence). CDR3 length equals 15 residues. V shed 6 bases and J 8 bases; nucleotides not matched to a gene: 14. Here the CDR3 DNA reads TGTGCCAGCAGCCCTCCCGGCAGGGGGCAAGGAGGCTACACCTTC. Amino acid sequence: CASSPPGRGQGGYTF.

This clonotype was found a few times. The chain is built from TRBV7-3 and TRBJ2-5; 12 nucleotides line up with TRBD2. The DNA matches TRBJ2-1 better at its end, which makes the J call doubtful. This CDR3 is built from 16 residues. Germline CDR1 and CDR2: SGHTA and FQGTGA. The CDR3 here is CASSLSSGGVFSEQFF. CDR3 bases: TGTGCCAGCAGCTTATCTAGCGGGGGGGTATTCAGTGAGCAGTTCTTC.

This clonotype appeared a few times. This chain joins TRBV5-5 and TRBJ2-7; D unclear. The CDR3 runs to 14 residues. Trimming pared 3 bases from V and 0 bases from J, leaving 10 bases between. The germline V gene encodes CDR1 SGHKS and CDR2 YYEKEE (reference sequence). As DNA, the CDR3 is TGTGCCAGCAGCTGGACGGGTTTCTCCTACGAGCAGTACTTC. Protein: CASSWTGFSYEQYF.

The chain uses TRBV28 and TRBJ1-2; D is possibly TRBD1 (6 bases). Germline values: CDR1 MDHEN, CDR2 SYDVKM. The CDR3 is 14 residues long. V gave up 5 bases and J gave up 4 bases, with 14 bases separating them. CDR3 sequence: CASSATGFGYGYTF. The CDR3 region has the DNA TGTGCCAGCAGTGCTACAGGGTTTGGCTATGGCTACACCTTC.

Comments on this clonotype: At one end the junction does not follow the germline gene, possibly because of a read error. This chain links TRBV6-1 with TRBJ2-5; perhaps TRBD1 as D (5 bases). The CDR3 is made up of 15 amino acids. Germline assignment: CDR1 MNHNS and CDR2 SASEGT. CDR3 sequence reads: CASSQALDSQETQYF. The DNA for the CDR3 is TGTGCCAGCAGTCAAGCCCTTGACAGCCAAGAGACCCAGTACTTC.